One and the same sample provided the 3 T cell receptor beta chains below, sequenced in a study of blood T cells in healthy people across ages (dated by TCRdb to the mid-2010s). Library preparation was by 5' RACE. Sequencing was carried out with an Illumina HiSeq 2500. A second roughly 6 to 12 cycle PCR used a sample-barcoded 5' primer and a J-beta primer mix. The public reads were run again by TCRdb, first through fastp at Q25 and then through MiXCR, and only productive beta chains were kept. For every CDR3 protein sequence, its rows merge into one entry that carries the most common genes and DNA. The sample table contains 1.5 million to 2 million distinct CDR3 sequences; only one count was recorded for around 50% of them. Approximately 2.1% of the sample belongs to the ten largest clones. Sequences were obtained from blood. The source is a middle-aged woman in good health.

V and J are TRBV6-6 and TRBJ1-5, with a tentative D call TRBD1 (5 bases). CDR3 size: 16 residues. V dropped 4 bases and J dropped 7 bases, with 20 bases sitting between them. CDR1 is MNHNY, CDR2 SVGAGI, per germline (reference sequence). In DNA, the CDR3 is TGTGCCAGCAGTTCCCTGGACGGTGGAGGGGAACAGCCCCAGCATTTT. Amino acids: CASSSLDGGGEQPQHF.

J is TRBJ2-1 and V is TRBV5-6, with 9 nucleotides matching TRBD2. Trimming at V came to 4 bases and at J to 15 bases, leaving 11 bases not matched to a gene. Germline V lookup: CDR1 SGHDT, CDR2 YYEEEE. This CDR3 contains 13 residues. CDR3 nucleotide sequence: TGTGCCAGCAGCCGCGGGGGGGCCAATGTTGGGTTCTTC. Translating gives CASSRGGANVGFF.

This chain's CDR3 is CASSFPLVPGKGTDTQYF. The CDR3, as DNA: TGTGCCAGCAGTTTTCCACTAGTGCCGGGGAAGGGCACAGATACGCAGTATTTT. This chain uses TRBV28 with TRBJ2-3; perhaps TRBD2 as D (5 bases). Germline assignment: CDR1 MDHEN and CDR2 SYDVKM. This CDR3 region has 18 residues. V dropped 3 bases and J dropped 1 base, with 20 bases sitting between them.